The present TCR beta chain was sequenced within a study of cytomegalovirus exposure and HLA in healthy donors. Background on the study: HLA-typed donors contributed some 77 million unique TCRs, which were held in an early data release.

Use of 60 Vbeta and 13 Jbeta primers characterized the PCR. TCRdb's table, derived via immunoSEQ multiplex PCR, lists solely in-frame clones and lacks some. The table has roughly 150,000 clones, 76% seen once. This clonotype originated in a male donor in good health and CMV-seronegative. Material for sequencing was PBMCs.

DNA of the CDR3: TGTGCCAGCTCATCATTCGACTTACGTGGCACAGATACGCAGTATTTT. Amino acid sequence: CASSSFDLRGTDTQYF. The chain links TRBV18 to TRBJ2-3; the D is unclear. Germline lookup yields CDR1 KGHSH and CDR2 LQKENI. V lost 5 bases, J lost 1 base, and 16 bases lay in between. The CDR3 is 16 residues long. The variable domain in full, with the rest retrieved from reference TRBV18 and TRBJ2-3, is NAGVMQNPRHLVRRRGQEARLRCSPMKGHSHVYWYRQLPEEGLKFMVYLQKENIIDESGMPKERFSAEFPKEGPSILRIQQVVRGDSAAYFCASSSFDLRGTDTQYFGPGTRLTVL.